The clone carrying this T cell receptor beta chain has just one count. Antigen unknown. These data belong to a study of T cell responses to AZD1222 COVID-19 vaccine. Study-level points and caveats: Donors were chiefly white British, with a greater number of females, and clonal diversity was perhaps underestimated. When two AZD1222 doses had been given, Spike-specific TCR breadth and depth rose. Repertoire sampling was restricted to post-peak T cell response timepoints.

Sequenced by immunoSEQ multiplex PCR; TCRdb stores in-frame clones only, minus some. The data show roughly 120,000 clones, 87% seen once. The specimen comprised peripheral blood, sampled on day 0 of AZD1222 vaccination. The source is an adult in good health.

The CDR3 DNA reads TGCGCCAGCCAACCTTGGGTAGGGGCCTCACGAGACAACACCGGGGAGCTGTTTTTT. Protein product: CASQPWVGASRDNTGELFF. The chain uses TRBV5-1 and TRBJ2-2, with D possibly TRBD1 on 5 matching bases. With 7 bases removed from V and 2 bases from J, the gap between germline ends came to 27 bases. Germline V gene data show CDR1 as SGHRS and CDR2 as YFSETQ. This CDR3 is 19 amino acids long.